This TCR beta chain was identified during a study of blood T cells in healthy people across ages. Study background: Capture via template switching afforded approximately one barcoded beta molecule per two T cells.

A second PCR, run for 7 to 11 cycles, used a sample-barcoded 5' primer plus a J-beta primer mix. A 12-random-nucleotide template-switch adaptor tagged each cDNA molecule. In TCRdb, the 5' RACE reads were re-called with MiXCR into one record per CDR3 protein. The data hold about 970,000 distinct CDR3 sequences, with roughly 50% observed a single time. This CDR3 contains 16 residues. J was trimmed by 6 bases and V by 4 bases; bases with no gene match: 12. CDR1 and CDR2 (germline): SGHRS, YFSETQ. Sequenced: blood. The chain links TRBV5-1 to TRBJ2-7; 11 positions match TRBD2. The clonotype comes from a woman aged 60-75 years in good health. The CDR3 is CASSPQLGTSGPEQYF. The CDR3 bases are TGCGCCAGCAGCCCCCAGTTGGGGACTAGCGGACCCGAGCAGTACTTC.